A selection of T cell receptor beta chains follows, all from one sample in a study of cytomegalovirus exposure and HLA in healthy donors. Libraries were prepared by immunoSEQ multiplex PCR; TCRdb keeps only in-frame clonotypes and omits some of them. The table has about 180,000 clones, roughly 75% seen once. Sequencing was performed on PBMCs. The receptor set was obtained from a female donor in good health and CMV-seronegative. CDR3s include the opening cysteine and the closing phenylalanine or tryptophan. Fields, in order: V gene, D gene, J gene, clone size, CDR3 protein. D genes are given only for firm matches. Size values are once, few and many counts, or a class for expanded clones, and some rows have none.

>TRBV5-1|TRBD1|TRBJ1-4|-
CASSPGQGATNEKLFF
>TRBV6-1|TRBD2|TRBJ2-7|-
CASSPGLAESYEQYF
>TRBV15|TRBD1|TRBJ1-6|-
CATSRTGTGGGSPLHF
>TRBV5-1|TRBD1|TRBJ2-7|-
CASSLEPGRGLGEQYF
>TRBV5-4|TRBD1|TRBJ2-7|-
CASSALQGSSYEQYF
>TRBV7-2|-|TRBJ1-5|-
CASSPYRDIRQPQHF
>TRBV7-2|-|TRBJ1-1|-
CASSLSVTAHTEAFF
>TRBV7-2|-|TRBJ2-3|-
CASRDWGLGGTDTQYF
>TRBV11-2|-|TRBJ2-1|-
CASSDSWRGNEQFF
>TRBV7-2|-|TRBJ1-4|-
CASSLGRVREKLFF
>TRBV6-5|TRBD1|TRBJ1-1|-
CASSEKQGALTEAFF
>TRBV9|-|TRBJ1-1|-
CASSYAGGSTEAFF
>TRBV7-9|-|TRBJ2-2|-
CASSLDGLTGELFF
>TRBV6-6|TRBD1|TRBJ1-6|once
CASRPGTGEGAPLHF
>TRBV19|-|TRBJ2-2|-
CASSIKAGVTGELFF
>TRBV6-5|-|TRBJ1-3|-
CASSPQDPGNTIYF
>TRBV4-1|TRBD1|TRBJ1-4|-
CASSQEGTGGNEKLFF
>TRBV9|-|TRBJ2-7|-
CASSDGISYEQYF
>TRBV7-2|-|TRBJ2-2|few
CASSLGTGNTGELFF
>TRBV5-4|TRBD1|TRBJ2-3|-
CASRRTGRSTDTQYF
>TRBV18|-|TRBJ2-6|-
CASSPGRPTGSGANVLTF
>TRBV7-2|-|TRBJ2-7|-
CASSGIQGPNEQYF
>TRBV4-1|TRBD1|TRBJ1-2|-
CASSHKTGGLYGYTF
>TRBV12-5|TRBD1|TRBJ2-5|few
CASGLPRQGAGETQYF
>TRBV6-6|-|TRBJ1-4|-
CASSPDKGGEKLFF
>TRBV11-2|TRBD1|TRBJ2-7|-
CASSLVGTVFGEQYF
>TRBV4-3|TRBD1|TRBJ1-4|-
CASSQDLRQGTNEKLFF
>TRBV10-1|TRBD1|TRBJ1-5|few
CASSDGTVYSNQPQHF
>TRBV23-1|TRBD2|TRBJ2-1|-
CASSLPGGAGGRSYNEQFF
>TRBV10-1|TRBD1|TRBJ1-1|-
CASSGFRFAGGTEAFF
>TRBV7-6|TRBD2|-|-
CASSLGAGVRDRANEQYF
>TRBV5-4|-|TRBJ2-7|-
CASSIDSIYEQYF
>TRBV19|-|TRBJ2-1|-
CASSIPLRRGAYNEQFF
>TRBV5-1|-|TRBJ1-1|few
CASSLATSGDTEAFF
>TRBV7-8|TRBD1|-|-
CASSTYRGSSYEQYF
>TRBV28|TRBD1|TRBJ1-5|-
CASSLTGGNQPQHF
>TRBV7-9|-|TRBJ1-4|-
CASSSRRGIENEKLFF